These T cell receptor beta chains were read from a single sample in a study of control samples from healthy donors and cancer patients. The assay was immunoSEQ multiplex PCR, and TCRdb's table has in-frame clones only and misses some. This sample has 150,000 to 200,000 clones, with around 90% found just once. Sequencing was carried out using blood. The receptors derive from a woman between 50 and 59 years old in good health. The CDR3 runs from the conserved cysteine through the conserved F or W. Each record gives: clone size, J gene, V gene, D gene, CDR3 protein, CDR3 DNA. The D gene is left open where the match is weak. Where a row states a size, it is once, few, many or the class of an expanded clone; other rows omit it.

clone size: -
J gene: TRBJ2-4
V gene: TRBV4-3
D gene: -
CDR3 protein: CASSQDPPRENIQYF
CDR3 DNA: TGCGCCAGCAGCCAAGATCCGCCCAGGGAAAACATTCAGTACTTC

clone size: -
J gene: TRBJ1-1
V gene: TRBV23-1
D gene: -
CDR3 protein: CASSHPGRGEAFF
CDR3 DNA: TGCGCCAGCAGTCACCCGGGGAGGGGCGAAGCTTTCTTT

clone size: -
J gene: TRBJ2-2
V gene: TRBV3-1/TRBV3-2
D gene: -
CDR3 protein: CASSQVKERWFAGELFF
CDR3 DNA: TGTGCCAGCAGCCAAGTGAAAGAGAGGTGGTTCGCCGGGGAGCTGTTTTTT

clone size: -
J gene: TRBJ2-1
V gene: TRBV7-2
D gene: -
CDR3 protein: CASSLGVASRYNEQFF
CDR3 DNA: TGTGCCAGCAGCTTAGGAGTCGCGTCACGGTACAATGAGCAGTTCTTC

clone size: -
J gene: TRBJ2-2
V gene: TRBV7-3
D gene: -
CDR3 protein: CASSTRSRPGELFF
CDR3 DNA: TGTGCCAGCAGCACCCGGTCTAGACCCGGGGAGCTGTTTTTT

clone size: -
J gene: TRBJ1-1
V gene: TRBV9
D gene: -
CDR3 protein: CASSVDWGSGGLNTEAFF
CDR3 DNA: TGTGCCAGCAGCGTAGACTGGGGTTCGGGGGGTTTGAACACTGAAGCTTTCTTT

clone size: -
J gene: TRBJ1-1
V gene: TRBV5-1
D gene: TRBD1
CDR3 protein: CASSTRQGGTEAFF
CDR3 DNA: TGCGCCAGCAGCACCAGACAGGGAGGCACTGAAGCTTTCTTT

clone size: -
J gene: TRBJ1-3
V gene: TRBV5-8
D gene: -
CDR3 protein: CASSLLMGGHTIYF
CDR3 DNA: TGTGCCAGCAGCTTGTTAATGGGGGGTCACACCATATATTTT

clone size: -
J gene: TRBJ1-4
V gene: TRBV4-1
D gene: -
CDR3 protein: CASSQGRQRANEKLFF
CDR3 DNA: TGCGCCAGCAGCCAGGGTCGACAGAGAGCTAATGAAAAACTGTTTTTT

clone size: -
J gene: TRBJ1-1
V gene: TRBV28
D gene: -
CDR3 protein: CASGDREAFF
CDR3 DNA: TGTGCCAGCGGTGACAGGGAAGCTTTCTTT

clone size: -
J gene: TRBJ1-2
V gene: TRBV6-2/TRBV6-3
D gene: TRBD1
CDR3 protein: CASSSRDRVNYGYTF
CDR3 DNA: TGTGCCAGCAGTTCGCGGGACAGGGTTAACTATGGCTACACCTTC

clone size: -
J gene: TRBJ2-7
V gene: TRBV3-1/TRBV3-2
D gene: TRBD2
CDR3 protein: CASSQDLPASGSYEQYF
CDR3 DNA: TGTGCCAGCAGCCAAGATCTGCCGGCTAGCGGCTCCTACGAGCAGTACTTC

clone size: -
J gene: TRBJ2-3
V gene: TRBV5-1
D gene: TRBD1
CDR3 protein: CASSTGQADPDTQYF
CDR3 DNA: TGCGCCAGCAGCACCGGACAGGCCGACCCAGATACGCAGTATTTT

clone size: -
J gene: TRBJ2-1
V gene: TRBV6-2/TRBV6-3
D gene: -
CDR3 protein: CASSPPNGNEQFF
CDR3 DNA: TGTGCCAGCAGTCCCCCTAATGGCAATGAGCAGTTCTTC

clone size: -
J gene: TRBJ1-3
V gene: TRBV9
D gene: -
CDR3 protein: CASSVQASSGNTIYF
CDR3 DNA: TGTGCCAGCAGCGTCCAGGCGTCCTCTGGAAACACCATATATTTT

clone size: -
J gene: TRBJ1-4
V gene: TRBV27
D gene: TRBD1
CDR3 protein: CATRDRGFNEKLFF
CDR3 DNA: TGTGCCACCAGAGACAGGGGATTTAATGAAAAACTGTTTTTT

clone size: -
J gene: TRBJ1-4
V gene: TRBV9
D gene: -
CDR3 protein: CASSVLGLTNEKLFF
CDR3 DNA: TGTGCCAGCAGCGTATTGGGGTTGACTAATGAAAAACTGTTTTTT

clone size: -
J gene: TRBJ1-2
V gene: TRBV23-1
D gene: TRBD1
CDR3 protein: CASSQYRGQLIYGYTF
CDR3 DNA: TGCGCCAGCAGTCAATACAGGGGGCAACTCATCTATGGCTACACCTTC

clone size: -
J gene: TRBJ2-1
V gene: TRBV19
D gene: TRBD2
CDR3 protein: CASSSLAGGLIF
CDR3 DNA: TGTGCCAGTAGTTCTCTCGCGGGGGGGCTTATCTTC

clone size: -
J gene: TRBJ2-4
V gene: TRBV5-4
D gene: -
CDR3 protein: CASSPEGGAKNIQYF
CDR3 DNA: TGTGCCAGCAGCCCGGAGGGGGGAGCCAAAAACATTCAGTACTTC

clone size: -
J gene: TRBJ2-2
V gene: TRBV6-5
D gene: TRBD1
CDR3 protein: CASRTGNTGELFF
CDR3 DNA: TGTGCCAGTAGGACAGGGAACACCGGGGAGCTGTTTTTT

clone size: -
J gene: TRBJ2-1
V gene: TRBV28
D gene: TRBD2
CDR3 protein: CASRPSGSSYNEQFF
CDR3 DNA: TGTGCCAGCAGACCTAGCGGGAGTTCCTACAATGAGCAGTTCTTC

clone size: -
J gene: TRBJ1-3
V gene: TRBV25-1
D gene: -
CDR3 protein: CASSQTGTSLRSGNTIYF
CDR3 DNA: TGTGCCAGCAGCCAAACAGGGACCTCCTTACGCTCTGGAAACACCATATATTTT

clone size: once
J gene: TRBJ2-5
V gene: TRBV23-1
D gene: -
CDR3 protein: CASSQSGGETQYF
CDR3 DNA: TGCGCCAGCAGTCAATCTGGCGGAGAGACCCAGTACTTC

clone size: -
J gene: TRBJ2-3
V gene: TRBV3-1/TRBV3-2
D gene: TRBD2
CDR3 protein: CASSQLAGLGDTQYF
CDR3 DNA: TGTGCCAGCAGCCAACTAGCGGGACTTGGAGATACGCAGTATTTT

clone size: -
J gene: TRBJ2-7
V gene: TRBV3-1/TRBV3-2
D gene: -
CDR3 protein: CASSRQYQGIHEQYF
CDR3 DNA: TGTGCCAGCAGCCGACAGTACCAAGGGATCCACGAGCAGTACTTC

clone size: once
J gene: TRBJ1-1
V gene: TRBV4-1
D gene: -
CDR3 protein: CASSQVPGPGTEAFF
CDR3 DNA: TGCGCCAGCAGCCAAGTCCCGGGGCCAGGTACTGAAGCTTTCTTT

clone size: -
J gene: TRBJ1-5
V gene: TRBV7-2
D gene: TRBD1
CDR3 protein: CASTLLVGQGGGGQPQHF
CDR3 DNA: TGTGCCAGCACGCTCCTAGTGGGACAGGGGGGAGGTGGGCAGCCCCAGCATTTT

clone size: -
J gene: TRBJ1-5
V gene: TRBV2
D gene: -
CDR3 protein: CASSDRVRDQPQHF
CDR3 DNA: TGTGCCAGCAGTGATAGGGTTCGGGATCAGCCCCAGCATTTT

clone size: -
J gene: TRBJ2-7
V gene: TRBV24-1
D gene: TRBD1
CDR3 protein: CATSDPGQGDLEQYF
CDR3 DNA: TGTGCCACCAGTGATCCGGGACAGGGTGATCTCGAGCAGTACTTC

clone size: few
J gene: TRBJ2-7
V gene: TRBV27
D gene: TRBD2
CDR3 protein: CASSPTSGRAGEQYF
CDR3 DNA: TGTGCCAGCAGTCCGACAAGCGGGAGGGCGGGAGAGCAGTACTTC

clone size: -
J gene: TRBJ2-2
V gene: TRBV4-3
D gene: TRBD2
CDR3 protein: CASSQGGLASGELFF
CDR3 DNA: TGCGCCAGCAGCCAAGGGGGACTAGCCTCCGGGGAGCTGTTTTTT

clone size: -
J gene: TRBJ2-7
V gene: TRBV18
D gene: -
CDR3 protein: CASSPAFAYEQYF
CDR3 DNA: TGTGCCAGCTCACCGGCCTTTGCCTACGAGCAGTACTTC

clone size: -
J gene: TRBJ2-3
V gene: TRBV9
D gene: -
CDR3 protein: CASSPWGRGTDTQYF
CDR3 DNA: TGTGCCAGCAGCCCCTGGGGTAGAGGGACAGATACGCAGTATTTT

clone size: -
J gene: TRBJ2-2
V gene: TRBV11-3
D gene: -
CDR3 protein: CASSLDLGVSGELFF
CDR3 DNA: TGTGCCAGCAGCTTAGATCTTGGGGTATCAGGGGAGCTGTTTTTT

clone size: -
J gene: TRBJ2-1
V gene: TRBV7-3
D gene: -
CDR3 protein: CASSPLQYSSYNEQFF
CDR3 DNA: TGTGCCAGCAGCCCACTCCAGTACAGCTCCTACAATGAGCAGTTCTTC

clone size: -
J gene: TRBJ1-6
V gene: TRBV5-5
D gene: -
CDR3 protein: CASREDPNSPLHF
CDR3 DNA: TGTGCCAGCAGGGAAGATCCAAATTCACCCCTCCACTTT

clone size: once
J gene: TRBJ1-1
V gene: TRBV2
D gene: TRBD1
CDR3 protein: CASSEQGVSTEAFF
CDR3 DNA: TGTGCCAGCAGTGAACAGGGGGTTAGCACTGAAGCTTTCTTT

clone size: -
J gene: TRBJ2-2
V gene: TRBV27
D gene: TRBD2
CDR3 protein: CASSSGGGTGELFF
CDR3 DNA: TGTGCCAGCAGTTCGGGGGGTGGGACCGGGGAGCTGTTTTTT

clone size: -
J gene: TRBJ2-7
V gene: TRBV7-2
D gene: -
CDR3 protein: CASSKEGVSYEQYF
CDR3 DNA: TGTGCCAGCAGCAAAGAGGGGGTCTCCTACGAGCAGTACTTC

clone size: -
J gene: TRBJ1-2
V gene: TRBV6-1
D gene: -
CDR3 protein: CASSEQVTNYGYTF
CDR3 DNA: TGTGCCAGCAGTGAACAGGTTACCAACTATGGCTACACCTTC

clone size: -
J gene: TRBJ1-2
V gene: TRBV5-6
D gene: TRBD1
CDR3 protein: CASSLVGTGFYGYTF
CDR3 DNA: TGTGCCAGCAGCTTGGTTGGGACAGGGTTTTACGGCTACACCTTC

clone size: -
J gene: TRBJ1-1
V gene: TRBV9
D gene: -
CDR3 protein: CASSVEGFTEAFF
CDR3 DNA: TGTGCCAGCAGCGTAGAGGGGTTCACTGAAGCTTTCTTT

clone size: -
J gene: TRBJ2-2
V gene: TRBV7-2
D gene: TRBD2
CDR3 protein: CASSLRLAVYVGELFF
CDR3 DNA: TGTGCCAGCAGCCTCAGACTAGCAGTCTACGTCGGGGAGCTGTTTTTT

clone size: -
J gene: TRBJ1-2
V gene: TRBV14
D gene: -
CDR3 protein: CASSQDWTLYGYTF
CDR3 DNA: TGTGCCAGCAGCCAAGATTGGACCCTGTATGGCTACACCTTC

clone size: -
J gene: TRBJ2-6
V gene: TRBV7-2
D gene: -
CDR3 protein: CASSLASGGPSGGANVLTF
CDR3 DNA: TGTGCCAGCAGCTTAGCCTCCGGGGGGCCCTCGGGAGGGGCCAACGTCCTGACTTTC

clone size: -
J gene: TRBJ1-2
V gene: TRBV9
D gene: -
CDR3 protein: CASSDTSSGPYGYTF
CDR3 DNA: TGTGCCAGCAGCGATACGTCGTCAGGGCCCTATGGCTACACCTTC

clone size: -
J gene: TRBJ2-7
V gene: TRBV6-4
D gene: -
CDR3 protein: CASSDVAGNAYEQYF
CDR3 DNA: TGTGCCAGCAGTGACGTGGCTGGAAATGCCTACGAGCAGTACTTC

clone size: -
J gene: TRBJ2-5
V gene: TRBV10-3
D gene: -
CDR3 protein: CAISQGVGETQYF
CDR3 DNA: TGTGCCATCTCTCAGGGAGTAGGGGAGACCCAGTACTTC

clone size: -
J gene: TRBJ2-1
V gene: TRBV11-2
D gene: TRBD2
CDR3 protein: CASSRTSGSEQFF
CDR3 DNA: TGTGCCAGCAGCCGGACTAGCGGGAGTGAGCAGTTCTTC

clone size: -
J gene: TRBJ1-1
V gene: TRBV7-2
D gene: -
CDR3 protein: CASSFMNTEAFF
CDR3 DNA: TGTGCCAGCAGCTTTATGAACACTGAAGCTTTCTTT

clone size: once
J gene: TRBJ2-7
V gene: TRBV11-1
D gene: -
CDR3 protein: CASSLMQASYEQYF
CDR3 DNA: TGTGCCAGCAGCTTAATGCAGGCCTCCTACGAGCAGTACTTC